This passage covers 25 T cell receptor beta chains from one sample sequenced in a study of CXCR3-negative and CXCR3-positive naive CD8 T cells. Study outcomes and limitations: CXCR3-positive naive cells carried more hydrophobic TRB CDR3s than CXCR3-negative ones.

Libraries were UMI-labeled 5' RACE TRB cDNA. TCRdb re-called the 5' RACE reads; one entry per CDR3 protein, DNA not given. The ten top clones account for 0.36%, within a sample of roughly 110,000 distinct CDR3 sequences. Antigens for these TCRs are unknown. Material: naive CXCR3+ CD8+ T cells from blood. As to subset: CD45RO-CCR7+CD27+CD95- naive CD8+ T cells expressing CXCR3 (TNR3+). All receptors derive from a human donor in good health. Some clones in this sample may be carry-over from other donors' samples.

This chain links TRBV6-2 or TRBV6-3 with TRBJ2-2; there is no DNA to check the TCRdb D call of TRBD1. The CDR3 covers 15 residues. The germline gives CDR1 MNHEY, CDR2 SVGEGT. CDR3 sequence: CASSEQGRDTGELFF.

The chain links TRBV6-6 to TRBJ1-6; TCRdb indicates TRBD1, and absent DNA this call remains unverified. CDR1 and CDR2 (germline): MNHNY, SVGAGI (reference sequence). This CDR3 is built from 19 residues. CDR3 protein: CASSYDDRGFSSYNSPLHF.

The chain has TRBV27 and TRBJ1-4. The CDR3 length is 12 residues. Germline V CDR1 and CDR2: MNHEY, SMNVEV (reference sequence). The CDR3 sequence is CASSPMGEKLFF.

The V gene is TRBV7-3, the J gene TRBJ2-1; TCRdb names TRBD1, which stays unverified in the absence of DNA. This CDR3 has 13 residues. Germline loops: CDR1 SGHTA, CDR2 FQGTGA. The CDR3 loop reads CASSLTGGNEQFF.

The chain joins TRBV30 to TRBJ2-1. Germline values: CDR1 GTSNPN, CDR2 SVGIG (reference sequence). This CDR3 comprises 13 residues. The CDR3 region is CAWTGTGVSSQFF.

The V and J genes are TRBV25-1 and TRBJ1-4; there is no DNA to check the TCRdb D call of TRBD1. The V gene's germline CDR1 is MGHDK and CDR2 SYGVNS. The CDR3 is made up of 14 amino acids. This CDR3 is CASSEWGSNEKLFF.

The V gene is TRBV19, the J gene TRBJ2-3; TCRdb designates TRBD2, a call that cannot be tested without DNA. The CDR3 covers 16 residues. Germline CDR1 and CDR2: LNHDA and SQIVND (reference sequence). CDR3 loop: CASSIGLAPSTDTQYF. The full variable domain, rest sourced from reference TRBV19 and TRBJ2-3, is DGGITQSPKYLFRKEGQNVTLSCEQNLNHDAMYWYRQDPGQGLRLIYYSQIVNDFQKGDIAEGYSVSREKKESFPLTVTSAQKNPTAFYLCASSIGLAPSTDTQYFGPGTRLTVL.

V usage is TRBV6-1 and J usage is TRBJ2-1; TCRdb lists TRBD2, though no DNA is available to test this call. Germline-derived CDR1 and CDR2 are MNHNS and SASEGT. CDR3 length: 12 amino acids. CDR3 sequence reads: CASRGLANEQFF.

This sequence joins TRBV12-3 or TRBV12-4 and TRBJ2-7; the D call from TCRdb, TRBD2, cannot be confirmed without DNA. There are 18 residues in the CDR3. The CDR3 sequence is CASSLGGLAGENDYEQYF.

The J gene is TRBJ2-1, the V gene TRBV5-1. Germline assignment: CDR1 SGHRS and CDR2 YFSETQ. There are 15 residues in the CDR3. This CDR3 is CASYQDKSSYNEQFF.

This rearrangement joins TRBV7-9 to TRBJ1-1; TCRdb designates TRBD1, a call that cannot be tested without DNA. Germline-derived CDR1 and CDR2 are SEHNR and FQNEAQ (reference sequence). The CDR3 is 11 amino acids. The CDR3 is CASGQGTEAFF.

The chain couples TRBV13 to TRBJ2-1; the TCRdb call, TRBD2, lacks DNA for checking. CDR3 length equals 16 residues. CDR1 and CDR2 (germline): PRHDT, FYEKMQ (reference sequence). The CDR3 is CASSFSPGLAINEQFF.

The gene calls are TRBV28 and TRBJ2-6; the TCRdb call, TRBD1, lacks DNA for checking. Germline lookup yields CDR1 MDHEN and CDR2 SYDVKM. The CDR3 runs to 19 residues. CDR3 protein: CASSRRGTGFLAGANVLTF.

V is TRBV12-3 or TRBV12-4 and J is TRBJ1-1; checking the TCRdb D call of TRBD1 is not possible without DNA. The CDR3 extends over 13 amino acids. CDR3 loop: CASSLSGYPEAFF.

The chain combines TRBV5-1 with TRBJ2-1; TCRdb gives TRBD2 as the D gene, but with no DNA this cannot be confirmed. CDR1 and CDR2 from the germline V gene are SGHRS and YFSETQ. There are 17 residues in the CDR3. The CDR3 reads CASSGGLAGAGYNEQFF. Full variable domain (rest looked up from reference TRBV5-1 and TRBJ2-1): KAGVTQTPRYLIKTRGQQVTLSCSPISGHRSVSWYQQTPGQGLQFLFEYFSETQRNKGNFPGRFSGRQFSNSRSEMNVSTLELGDSALYLCASSGGLAGAGYNEQFFGPGTRLTVL.

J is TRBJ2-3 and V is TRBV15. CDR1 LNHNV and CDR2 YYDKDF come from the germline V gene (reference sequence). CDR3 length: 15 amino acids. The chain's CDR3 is CATSREDRSTDTQYF.

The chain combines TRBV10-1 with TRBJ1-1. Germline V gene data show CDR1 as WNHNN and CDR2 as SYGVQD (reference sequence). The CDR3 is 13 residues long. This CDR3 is CASSELNKLEAFF.

The CDR3: CASSPGSLNTEAFF. This rearrangement joins TRBV7-6 to TRBJ1-1; the TRBD1 assignment by TCRdb is unverifiable without DNA. Looked up from germline, CDR1 is SGHVS and CDR2 is FNYEAQ. CDR3 length: 14 residues.

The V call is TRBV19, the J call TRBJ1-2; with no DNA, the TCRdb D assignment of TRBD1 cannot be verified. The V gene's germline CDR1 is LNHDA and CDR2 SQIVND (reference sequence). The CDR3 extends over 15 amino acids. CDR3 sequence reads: CASNTGTRASTGFTF.

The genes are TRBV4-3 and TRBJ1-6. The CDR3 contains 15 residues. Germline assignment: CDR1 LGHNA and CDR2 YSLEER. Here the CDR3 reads CASSQHSSYNSPLHF.

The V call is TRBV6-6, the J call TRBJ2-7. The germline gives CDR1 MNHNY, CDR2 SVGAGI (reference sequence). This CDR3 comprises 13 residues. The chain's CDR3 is CASSYQESYEQYF.

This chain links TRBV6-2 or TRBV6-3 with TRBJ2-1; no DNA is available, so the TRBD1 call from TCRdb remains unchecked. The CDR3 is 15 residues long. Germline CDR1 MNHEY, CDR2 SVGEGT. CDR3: CASSPRGGEFGEQFF.

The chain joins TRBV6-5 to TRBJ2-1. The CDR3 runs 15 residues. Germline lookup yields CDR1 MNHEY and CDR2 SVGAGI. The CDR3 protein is CASSYGLVAYNEQFF.

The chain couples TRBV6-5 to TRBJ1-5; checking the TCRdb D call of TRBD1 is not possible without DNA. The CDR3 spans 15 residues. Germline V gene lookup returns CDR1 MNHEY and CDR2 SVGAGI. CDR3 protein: CASSYSTGLGQPQHF.

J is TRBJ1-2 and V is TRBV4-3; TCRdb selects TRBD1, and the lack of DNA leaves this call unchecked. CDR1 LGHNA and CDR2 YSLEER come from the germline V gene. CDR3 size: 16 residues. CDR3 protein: CASSQDARTEGYGYTF.